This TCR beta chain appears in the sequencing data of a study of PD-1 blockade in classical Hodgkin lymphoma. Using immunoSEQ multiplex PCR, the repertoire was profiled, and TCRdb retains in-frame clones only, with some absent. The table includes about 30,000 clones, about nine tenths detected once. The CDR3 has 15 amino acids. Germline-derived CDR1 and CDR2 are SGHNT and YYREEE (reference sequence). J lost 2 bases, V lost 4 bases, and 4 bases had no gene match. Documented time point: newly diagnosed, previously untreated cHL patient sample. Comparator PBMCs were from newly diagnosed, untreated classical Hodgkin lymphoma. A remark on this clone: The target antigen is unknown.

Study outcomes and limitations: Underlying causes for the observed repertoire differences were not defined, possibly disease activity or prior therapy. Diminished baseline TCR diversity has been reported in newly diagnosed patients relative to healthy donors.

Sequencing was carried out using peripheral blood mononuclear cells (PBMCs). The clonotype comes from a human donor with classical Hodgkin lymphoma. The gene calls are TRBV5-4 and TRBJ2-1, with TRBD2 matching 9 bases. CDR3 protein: CASSTGTSPYNEQFF. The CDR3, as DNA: TGTGCCAGCAGCACCGGGACTAGCCCCTACAATGAGCAGTTCTTC.